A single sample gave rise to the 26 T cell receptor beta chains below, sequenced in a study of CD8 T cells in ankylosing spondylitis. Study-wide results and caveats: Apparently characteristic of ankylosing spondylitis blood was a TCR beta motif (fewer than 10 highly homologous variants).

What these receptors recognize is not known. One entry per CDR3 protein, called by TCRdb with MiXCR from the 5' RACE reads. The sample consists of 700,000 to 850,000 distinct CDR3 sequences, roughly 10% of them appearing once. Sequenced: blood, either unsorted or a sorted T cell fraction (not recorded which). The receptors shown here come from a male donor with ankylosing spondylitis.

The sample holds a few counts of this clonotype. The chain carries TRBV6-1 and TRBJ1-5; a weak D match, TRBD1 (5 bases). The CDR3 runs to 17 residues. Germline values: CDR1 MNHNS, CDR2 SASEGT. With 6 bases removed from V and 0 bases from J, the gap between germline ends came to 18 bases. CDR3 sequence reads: CASSSRGTRDSNQPQHF. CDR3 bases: TGTGCCAGCAGCTCCCGAGGGACCAGGGATAGCAATCAGCCCCAGCATTTT.

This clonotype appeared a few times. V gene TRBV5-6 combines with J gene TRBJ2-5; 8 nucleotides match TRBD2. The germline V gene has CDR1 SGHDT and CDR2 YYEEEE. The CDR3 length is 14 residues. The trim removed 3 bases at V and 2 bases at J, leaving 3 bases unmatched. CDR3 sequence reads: CASSWLAGQETQYF. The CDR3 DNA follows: TGTGCCAGCAGCTGGCTAGCGGGTCAAGAGACCCAGTACTTC.

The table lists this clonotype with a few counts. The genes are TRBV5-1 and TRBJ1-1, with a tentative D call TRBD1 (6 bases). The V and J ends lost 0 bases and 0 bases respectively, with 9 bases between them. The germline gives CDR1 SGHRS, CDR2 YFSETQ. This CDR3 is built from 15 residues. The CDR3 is CASSLVQGLNTEAFF. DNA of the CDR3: TGCGCCAGCAGCTTGGTTCAGGGGCTGAACACTGAAGCTTTCTTT.

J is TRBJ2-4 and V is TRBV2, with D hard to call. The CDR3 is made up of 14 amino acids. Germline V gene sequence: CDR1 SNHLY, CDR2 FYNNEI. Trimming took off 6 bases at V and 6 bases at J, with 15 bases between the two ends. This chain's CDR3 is CASSPDGPVNIQYF. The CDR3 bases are TGTGCCAGCAGCCCCGACGGACCGGTAAACATTCAGTACTTC.

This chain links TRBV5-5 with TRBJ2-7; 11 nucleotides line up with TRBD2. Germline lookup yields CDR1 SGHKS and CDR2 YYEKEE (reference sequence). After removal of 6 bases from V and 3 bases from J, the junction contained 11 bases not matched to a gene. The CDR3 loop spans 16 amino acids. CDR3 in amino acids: CASNRGVAGGIYEQYF. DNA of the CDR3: TGTGCCAGCAACAGGGGGGTAGCGGGAGGGATCTACGAGCAGTACTTC.

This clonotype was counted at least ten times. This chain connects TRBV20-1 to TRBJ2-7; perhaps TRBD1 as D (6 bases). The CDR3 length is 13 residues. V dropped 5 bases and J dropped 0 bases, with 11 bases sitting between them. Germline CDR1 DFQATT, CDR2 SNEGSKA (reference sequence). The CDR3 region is CSAPTGSSYEQYF. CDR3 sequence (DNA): TGCAGTGCTCCTACAGGGAGCTCCTACGAGCAGTACTTC.

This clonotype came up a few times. This chain's CDR3 is CASSQGTGNGLAEKLFF. As DNA, the CDR3 is TGCGCCAGCAGCCAAGGGACAGGGAATGGTTTGGCTGAAAAACTGTTTTTT. J is TRBJ1-4 and V is TRBV4-3, with TRBD1 matching 8 bases. The CDR3 totals 17 residues. The V gene end was trimmed by 1 base and the J gene end by 7 bases; junction bases not matched to a gene: 11. Germline-derived CDR1 and CDR2 are LGHNA and YSLEER.

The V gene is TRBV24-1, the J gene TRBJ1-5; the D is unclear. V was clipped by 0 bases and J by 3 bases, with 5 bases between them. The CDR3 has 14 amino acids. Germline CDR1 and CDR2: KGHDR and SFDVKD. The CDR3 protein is CATSDLSDNQPQHF. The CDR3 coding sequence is TGTGCCACCAGTGATTTGTCTGACAATCAGCCCCAGCATTTT.

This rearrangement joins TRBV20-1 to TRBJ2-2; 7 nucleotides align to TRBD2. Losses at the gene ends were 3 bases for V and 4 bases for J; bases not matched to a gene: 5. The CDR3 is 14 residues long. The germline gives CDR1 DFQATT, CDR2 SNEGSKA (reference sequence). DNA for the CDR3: TGCAGTGCTAGCTGGGGGGGGGGCACCGGGGAGCTGTTTTTT. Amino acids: CSASWGGGTGELFF.

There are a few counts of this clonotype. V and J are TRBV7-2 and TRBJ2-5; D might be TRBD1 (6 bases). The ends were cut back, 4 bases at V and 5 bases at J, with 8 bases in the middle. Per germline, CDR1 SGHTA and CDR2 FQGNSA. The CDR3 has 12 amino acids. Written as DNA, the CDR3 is TGTGCCAGCAGCTCGGACAGCGAGACCCAGTACTTC. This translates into CASSSDSETQYF.

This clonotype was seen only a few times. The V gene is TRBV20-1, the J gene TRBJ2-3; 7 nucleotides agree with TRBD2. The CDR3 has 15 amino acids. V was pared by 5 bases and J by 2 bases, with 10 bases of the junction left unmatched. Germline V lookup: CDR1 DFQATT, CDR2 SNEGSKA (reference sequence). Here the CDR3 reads CSAYHPSGFTDTQYF. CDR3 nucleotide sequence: TGCAGTGCTTACCATCCTAGCGGTTTCACAGATACGCAGTATTTT.

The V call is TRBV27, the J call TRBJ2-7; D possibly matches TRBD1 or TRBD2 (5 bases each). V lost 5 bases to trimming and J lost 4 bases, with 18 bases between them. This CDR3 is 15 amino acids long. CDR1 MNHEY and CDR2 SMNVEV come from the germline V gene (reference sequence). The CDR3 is CASSKLRDGGYEQYF. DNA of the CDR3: TGTGCCAGCAGTAAACTCCGGGACGGCGGTTACGAGCAGTACTTC.

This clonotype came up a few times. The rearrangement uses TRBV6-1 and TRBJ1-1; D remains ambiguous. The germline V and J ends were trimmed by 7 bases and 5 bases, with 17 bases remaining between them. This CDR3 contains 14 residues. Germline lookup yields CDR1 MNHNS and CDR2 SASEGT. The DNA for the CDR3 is TGTGCCAGCACCGAGCCTGAGGTAGGGACTGAAGCTTTCTTT. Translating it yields CASTEPEVGTEAFF.

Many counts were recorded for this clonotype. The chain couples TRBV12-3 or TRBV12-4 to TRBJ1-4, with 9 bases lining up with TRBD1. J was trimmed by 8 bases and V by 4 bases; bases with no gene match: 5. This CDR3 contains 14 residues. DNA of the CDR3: TGTGCCAGCAGTTCCGACAGGGGGAGAGAAAAACTGTTTTTT. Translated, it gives CASSSDRGREKLFF.

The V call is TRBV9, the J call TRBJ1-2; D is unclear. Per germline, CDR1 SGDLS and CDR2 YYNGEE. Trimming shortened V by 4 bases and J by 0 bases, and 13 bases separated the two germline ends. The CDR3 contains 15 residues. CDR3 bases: TGTGCCAGCAGCATTCTAGCCGCTGCTAACTATGGCTACACCTTC. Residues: CASSILAAANYGYTF.

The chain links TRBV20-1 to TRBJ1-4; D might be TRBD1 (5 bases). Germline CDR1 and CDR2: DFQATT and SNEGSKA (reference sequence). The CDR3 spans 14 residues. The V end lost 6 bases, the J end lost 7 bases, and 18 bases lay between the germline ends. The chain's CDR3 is CSATNRQGSEKLFF. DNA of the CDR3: TGCAGTGCCACGAACCGCCAGGGTTCTGAAAAACTGTTTTTT.

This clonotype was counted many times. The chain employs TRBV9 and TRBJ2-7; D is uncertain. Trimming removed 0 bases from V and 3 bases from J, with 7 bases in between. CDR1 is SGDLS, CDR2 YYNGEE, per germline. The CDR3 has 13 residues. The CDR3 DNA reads TGTGCCAGCAGCGTAGAGGATGACTACGAGCAGTACTTC. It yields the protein CASSVEDDYEQYF.

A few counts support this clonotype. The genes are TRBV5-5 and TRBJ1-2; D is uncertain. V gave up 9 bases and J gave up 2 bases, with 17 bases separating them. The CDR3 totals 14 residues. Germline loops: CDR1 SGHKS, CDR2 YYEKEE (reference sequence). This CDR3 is CATSGGPINYGYTF. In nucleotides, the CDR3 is TGTGCCACGTCAGGCGGTCCTATCAACTATGGCTACACCTTC.

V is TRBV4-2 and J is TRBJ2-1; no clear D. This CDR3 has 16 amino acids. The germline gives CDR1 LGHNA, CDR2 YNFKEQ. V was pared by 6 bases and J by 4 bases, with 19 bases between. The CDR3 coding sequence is TGTGCCAGCAGTCGCTCGGCTCGGCAAACTTACAATGAGCAGTTCTTC. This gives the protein CASSRSARQTYNEQFF.

CDR3 in amino acids: CSARSPGQVYSYEQYF. DNA for the CDR3: TGCAGTGCTAGATCTCCGGGACAGGTCTACTCCTACGAGCAGTACTTC. The chain joins TRBV20-1 to TRBJ2-7; 8 bases map to TRBD1. The CDR3 is made up of 16 amino acids. CDR1 and CDR2 (germline): DFQATT, SNEGSKA (reference sequence). J lost 0 bases, V lost 2 bases, and 9 bases had no gene match.

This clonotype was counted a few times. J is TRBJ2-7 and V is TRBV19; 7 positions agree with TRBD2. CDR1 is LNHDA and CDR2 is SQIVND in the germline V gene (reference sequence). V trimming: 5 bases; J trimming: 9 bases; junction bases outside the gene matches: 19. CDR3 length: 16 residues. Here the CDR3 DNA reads TGTGCCAGTAGTCCCGCCCGAGGACTAGGAGTGCGGGGGCAGTACTTC. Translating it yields CASSPARGLGVRGQYF.

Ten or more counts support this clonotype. In nucleotides, the CDR3 is TGCAGTGCCGCACTTTCAAAAACAGATACGCAGTATTTT. Translation: CSAALSKTDTQYF. The chain couples TRBV20-1 to TRBJ2-3, with unresolved D. CDR1 is DFQATT and CDR2 is SNEGSKA in the germline V gene (reference sequence). The CDR3 loop spans 13 amino acids. Deletions cut 6 bases from V and 3 bases from J, with 13 bases between.

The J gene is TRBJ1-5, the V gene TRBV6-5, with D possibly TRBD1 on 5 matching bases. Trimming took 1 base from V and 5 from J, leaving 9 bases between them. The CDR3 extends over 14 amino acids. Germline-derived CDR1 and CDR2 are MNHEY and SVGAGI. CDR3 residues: CASSYWGVDQPQHF. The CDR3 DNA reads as TGTGCCAGCAGTTACTGGGGGGTGGATCAGCCCCAGCATTTT.

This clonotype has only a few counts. CDR3 amino acids: CASRKGTGYEQYF. DNA of the CDR3: TGTGCCAGCAGGAAGGGGACAGGGTACGAGCAGTACTTC. The gene calls are TRBV25-1 and TRBJ2-7; 9 bases match TRBD1. V shed 6 bases and J 4 bases; nucleotides not matched to a gene: 4. There are 13 residues in the CDR3. The germline V gene has CDR1 MGHDK and CDR2 SYGVNS.

DNA for the CDR3: TGTGCCAGCATCTACGGTCCGGGGCAGCCCCAGCATTTT. Translation gives CASIYGPGQPQHF. This rearrangement joins TRBV6-2 or TRBV6-3 to TRBJ1-5, with D unresolved. The germline gives CDR1 MNHEY, CDR2 SVGEGT. CDR3 length: 13 amino acids. The V end lost 7 bases, the J end lost 7 bases, and 14 bases lay between the germline ends.

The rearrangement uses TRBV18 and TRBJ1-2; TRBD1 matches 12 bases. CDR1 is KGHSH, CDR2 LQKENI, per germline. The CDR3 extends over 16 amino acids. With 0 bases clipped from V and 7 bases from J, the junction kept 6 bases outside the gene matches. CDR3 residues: CASSPPGQGALGGYTF. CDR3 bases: TGTGCCAGCTCACCACCGGGACAGGGGGCGCTTGGTGGCTACACCTTC.